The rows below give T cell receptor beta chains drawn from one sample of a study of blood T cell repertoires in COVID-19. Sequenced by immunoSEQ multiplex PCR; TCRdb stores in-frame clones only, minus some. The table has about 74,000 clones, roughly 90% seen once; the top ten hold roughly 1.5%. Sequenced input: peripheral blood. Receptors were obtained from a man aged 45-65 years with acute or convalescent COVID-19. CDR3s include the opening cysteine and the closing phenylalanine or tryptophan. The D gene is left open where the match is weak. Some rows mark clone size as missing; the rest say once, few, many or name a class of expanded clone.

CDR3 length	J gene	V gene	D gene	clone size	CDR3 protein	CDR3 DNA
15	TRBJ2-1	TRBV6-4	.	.	CASSESGEAYNEQFF	TGTGCCAGCAGTGAATCGGGGGAGGCCTACAATGAGCAGTTCTTC
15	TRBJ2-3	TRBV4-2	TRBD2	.	CASSRGTSSADTQYF	TGTGCCAGCAGCCGAGGGACTAGCAGCGCAGATACGCAGTATTTT
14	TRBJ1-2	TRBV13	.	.	CASSSGTANYGYTF	TGTGCCAGCAGCTCGGGGACTGCTAACTATGGCTACACCTTC
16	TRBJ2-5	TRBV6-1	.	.	CASSDPSIWGPETQYF	TGTGCCAGCAGTGACCCCAGTATCTGGGGCCCAGAGACCCAGTACTTC
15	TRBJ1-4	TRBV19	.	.	CASSIDDPGNEKLFF	TGTGCCAGTAGTATAGACGACCCGGGGAATGAAAAACTGTTTTTT
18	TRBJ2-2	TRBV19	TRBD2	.	CASSKKGLAGGKSGELFF	TGTGCCAGTAGTAAGAAGGGACTAGCGGGAGGGAAGAGCGGGGAGCTGTTTTTT
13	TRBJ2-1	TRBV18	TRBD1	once	CASSPGQGNEQFF	TGTGCCAGCTCACCGGGACAGGGGAATGAGCAGTTCTTC
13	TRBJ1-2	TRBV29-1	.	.	CSVVLGADYGYTF	TGCAGCGTTGTTCTAGGGGCTGACTATGGCTACACCTTC
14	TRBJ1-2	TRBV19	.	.	CASISGRSIYGYTF	TGTGCCAGTATCAGCGGGCGCAGCATCTATGGCTACACCTTC
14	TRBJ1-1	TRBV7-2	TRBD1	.	CASSFGQANTEAFF	TGTGCCAGCAGCTTTGGACAGGCGAACACTGAAGCTTTCTTT
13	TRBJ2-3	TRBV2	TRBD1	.	CASMGTATDTQYF	TGTGCCAGCATGGGGACAGCCACAGATACGCAGTATTTT
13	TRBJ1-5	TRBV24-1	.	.	CATSSRGNQPQHF	TGTGCCACCAGCTCCAGGGGCAATCAGCCCCAGCATTTT
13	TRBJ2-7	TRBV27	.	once	CASSLAEPYEQYF	TGTGCCAGCAGTTTAGCTGAGCCCTACGAGCAGTACTTC
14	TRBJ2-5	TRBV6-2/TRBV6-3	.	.	CASSYRRGQETQYF	TGTGCCAGCAGTTACCGTCGGGGGCAAGAGACCCAGTACTTC
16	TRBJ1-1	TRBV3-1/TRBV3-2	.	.	CASSDVRGGFDTEAFF	TGTGCCAGCAGCGACGTACGGGGGGGTTTCGACACTGAAGCTTTCTTT
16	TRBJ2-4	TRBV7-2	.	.	CASSLEVGRAKNIQYF	TGTGCCAGCAGCTTAGAGGTGGGGCGAGCCAAAAACATTCAGTACTTC
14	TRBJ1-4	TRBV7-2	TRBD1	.	CASSTKTGGGKLFF	TGTGCCAGCAGCACCAAGACAGGGGGCGGAAAACTGTTTTTT
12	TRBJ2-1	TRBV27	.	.	CAVRISYNEQFF	TGTGCTGTTAGAATCTCCTACAATGAGCAGTTCTTC